One and the same sample provided the 9 T cell receptor beta chains below, sequenced in a study of regulatory T cells in long-lasting Graves disease. The sample's time point: persistent/refractory GD, antithyroid drugs over 5 years with positive TRAb. The TCR library used RNA extracted from PBMCs. Relying on iRepertoire HTBI primers and Arm-PCR of CDR3 regions, the team built TCR beta libraries. TCRdb itself ran the multiplex PCR reads through MiXCR, one entry per CDR3 protein. The sample includes around 460,000 distinct CDR3 sequences, around a fifth of them seen just once. The specimen was peripheral blood mononuclear cells (PBMCs), collected when the disease was refractory, from a patient treated with antithyroid drugs. These receptors were taken from a female donor with Graves disease.

This clonotype was counted many times. Written as DNA, the CDR3 is TGCAGCGTTGAAGGGAGTTGGTATGGCTACACCTTC. It codes for CSVEGSWYGYTF. The J gene is TRBJ1-2, the V gene TRBV29-1; D ambiguous. Trimming shortened V by 1 base and J by 5 bases, and 8 bases separated the two germline ends. There are 12 residues in the CDR3. CDR1 SQVTM and CDR2 ANQGSEA come from the germline V gene.

This clonotype came up a few times. The CDR3 sequence is CSAPTGPNYGYTF. The CDR3 DNA reads as TGCAGTGCCCCGACAGGGCCCAACTATGGCTACACCTTC. V usage is TRBV20-1 and J usage is TRBJ1-2; 7 bases map to TRBD1. The V gene end was trimmed by 6 bases and the J gene end by 2 bases; junction bases not matched to a gene: 6. The CDR3 loop spans 13 amino acids. Looked up from germline, CDR1 is DFQATT and CDR2 is SNEGSKA (reference sequence).

There are many counts of this clonotype. The chain joins TRBV6-5 to TRBJ1-1; maybe TRBD1 (5 bases). The CDR3 sequence is 17 residues long. Germline V gene data show CDR1 as MNHEY and CDR2 as SVGAGI. Trimming shortened V by 2 bases and J by 1 base, and 17 bases separated the two germline ends. CDR3 nucleotide sequence: TGTGCCAGCAGTTACGATAGGAGGGGCGGTTGGAACACTGAAGCTTTCTTT. It yields the protein CASSYDRRGGWNTEAFF.

This clonotype was observed at least ten times. V gene TRBV28 combines with J gene TRBJ1-6; no firm D call. The CDR3 is 14 residues long. With 3 bases removed from V and 10 bases from J, the gap between germline ends came to 13 bases. The V gene's germline CDR1 is MDHEN and CDR2 SYDVKM. CDR3 loop: CASSFLGIGSPLHF. DNA for the CDR3: TGTGCCAGCAGTTTTTTAGGAATTGGCTCACCCCTCCACTTT. The full variable domain, its missing parts supplied by reference TRBV28 and TRBJ1-6, is DVKVTQSSRYLVKRTGEKVFLECVQDMDHENMFWYRQDPGLGLRLIYFSYDVKMKEKGDIPEGYSVSREKKERFSLILESASTNQTSMYLCASSFLGIGSPLHFGNGTRLTVT.

This clonotype was found a few times. This chain connects TRBV9 to TRBJ1-6; TRBD1 matches 9 bases. The germline gives CDR1 SGDLS, CDR2 YYNGEE. V lost 5 bases and J lost 7; bases outside the gene matches: 4. This CDR3 comprises 14 residues. The CDR3: CASREDRGNSPLHF. The CDR3 region has the DNA TGTGCCAGCAGGGAGGACAGGGGCAATTCACCCCTCCACTTT. Using reference TRBV9 and TRBJ1-6 for the parts outside the CDR3, the full variable domain is DSGVTQTPKHLITATGQRVTLRCSPRSGDLSVYWYQQSLDQGLQFLIQYYNGEERAKGNILERFSAQQFPDLHSELNLSSLELGDSALYFCASREDRGNSPLHFGNGTRLTVT.

This clonotype was seen many times. The chain couples TRBV28 to TRBJ1-1; D perhaps matches TRBD1 (5 bases). This CDR3 region has 14 residues. V was pared by 6 bases and J by 4 bases, with 15 bases between. Germline CDR1 reads MDHEN; CDR2 reads SYDVKM. The CDR3 nucleotides are TGTGCCAGCAGCGTCAGTGCAAGGGGCACTGAAGCTTTCTTT. Translating it yields CASSVSARGTEAFF.

The CDR3 is CASGHHPNTEAFF. CDR3 sequence (DNA): TGTGCTAGCGGCCATCACCCGAACACTGAAGCTTTCTTT. This chain links TRBV7-7 with TRBJ1-1; D is undetermined. The germline V gene has CDR1 SSHAT and CDR2 FNYEAQ (reference sequence). The CDR3 runs to 13 residues.

V and J are TRBV27 and TRBJ1-4; 7 bases match TRBD1. Germline V CDR1 and CDR2: MNHEY, SMNVEV (reference sequence). Trimming at V came to 4 bases and at J to 7 bases, leaving 15 bases not matched to a gene. This CDR3 has 17 residues. Here the CDR3 DNA reads TGTGCCAGCAGTTCCCCGACAGGGAGGGGGGGAGGTGAAAAACTGTTTTTT. It translates to CASSSPTGRGGGEKLFF.

The chain carries TRBV7-2 and TRBJ1-1; maybe TRBD1 (6 bases). Trimming cost V 3 bases and J 10 bases, with 12 bases left between them. This CDR3 spans 12 amino acids. Germline CDR1 is SGHTA and CDR2 is FQGNSA. The CDR3 is CASSFWTEPAFF. CDR3 coding DNA: TGTGCCAGCAGCTTCTGGACAGAGCCAGCTTTCTTT.